This T cell receptor beta chain was found in a study of blood T cells in healthy people across ages. A second PCR of 7 to 11 cycles used a sample-barcoded 5' primer and a J-beta primer mix. TCRdb reprocessed the 5' RACE reads via MiXCR and lists one record per CDR3 protein. The sample has more than 1,400,000 distinct CDR3 sequences; 35% to 45% are singletons. The V end lost 3 bases, the J end lost 2 bases, and 15 bases lay between the germline ends. The CDR3 covers 15 residues. Germline CDR1 and CDR2: DFQATT and SNEGSKA (reference sequence). The receptor was isolated from a woman aged 18-30 years in good health. What was sequenced was blood. This rearrangement joins TRBV20-1 to TRBJ2-3, with D possibly TRBD2 on 5 matching bases. CDR3 region: CSASRPERTTDTQYF. In DNA form, the CDR3 reads TGCAGTGCTAGTAGGCCAGAGCGGACCACAGATACGCAGTATTTT.